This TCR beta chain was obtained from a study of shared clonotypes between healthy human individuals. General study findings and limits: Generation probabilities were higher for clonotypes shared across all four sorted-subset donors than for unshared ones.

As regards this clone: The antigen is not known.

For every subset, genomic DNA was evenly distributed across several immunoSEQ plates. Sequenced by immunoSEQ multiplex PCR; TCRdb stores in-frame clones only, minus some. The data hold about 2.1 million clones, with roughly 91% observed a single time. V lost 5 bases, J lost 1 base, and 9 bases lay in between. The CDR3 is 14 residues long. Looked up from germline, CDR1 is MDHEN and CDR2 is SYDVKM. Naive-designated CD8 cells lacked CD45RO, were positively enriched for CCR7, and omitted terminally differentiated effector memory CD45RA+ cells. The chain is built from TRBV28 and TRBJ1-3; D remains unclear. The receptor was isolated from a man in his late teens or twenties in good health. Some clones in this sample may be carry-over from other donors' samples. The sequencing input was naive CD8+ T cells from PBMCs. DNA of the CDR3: TGTGCCAGCAGTACCCCAGGTTCTGGAAACACCATATATTTT. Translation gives CASSTPGSGNTIYF.